Shown below are 23 T cell receptor beta chains from a single sample sequenced in a study of T cells in Graves' hyperthyroidism and ophthalmopathy. The TCR beta CDR3 regions underwent amplification using RNA transcripts as the source. RT-PCR in the first round (using the HTBI primer set) targeted the TCR CDR3. One entry per CDR3 protein results from TCRdb running MiXCR on the multiplex PCR reads. The sample records almost 600,000 distinct CDR3 sequences, approximately 14% being singletons. The source material was blood. These receptors came from a woman aged 25 to 39 with Graves' hyperthyroidism that later progressed to Graves' ophthalmopathy.

The rearrangement joins TRBV24-1 to TRBJ2-1, with D uncertain. Germline V CDR1 and CDR2: KGHDR, SFDVKD. The length of the CDR3 is 12 residues. V dropped 7 bases and J dropped 4 bases, with 7 bases sitting between them. The CDR3 DNA follows: TGTGCCACCAGGGGCTCTTACAATGAGCAGTTCTTC. This gives the protein CATRGSYNEQFF.

This clonotype was detected ten times or more. This chain joins TRBV27 and TRBJ2-1, with TRBD2 matching over 8 bases. This CDR3 contains 15 residues. The germline V gene has CDR1 MNHEY and CDR2 SMNVEV (reference sequence). Trimming cost V 3 bases and J 8 bases; bases outside gene matches: 9. The CDR3 here is CASSFGVSGTDEQFF. The CDR3 DNA follows: TGTGCCAGCAGTTTCGGGGTTAGCGGGACCGATGAGCAGTTCTTC.

This clonotype was counted ten times or more. The rearrangement uses TRBV29-1 and TRBJ1-2; D remains ambiguous. The V and J ends lost 1 base and 4 bases respectively, with 10 bases between them. The CDR3 loop spans 13 amino acids. CDR1 is SQVTM and CDR2 is ANQGSEA in the germline V gene. DNA for the CDR3: TGCAGCGTTGAAGTAGAGCGGACCTATGGCTACACCTTC. Its protein is CSVEVERTYGYTF.

This clonotype has a count of ten or more. V and J are TRBV12-3 or TRBV12-4 and TRBJ2-7, with TRBD2 matching over 8 bases. CDR3 length: 13 residues. V gave up 6 bases and J gave up 3 bases; unmatched junction bases: 4. This CDR3 is CASRQGLGYEQYF. CDR3 nucleotides: TGTGCCAGCAGACAGGGACTAGGCTACGAGCAGTACTTC.

This clonotype showed up many times. The rearrangement joins TRBV27 to TRBJ2-7; a weak D match, TRBD2 (7 bases). The germline V gene encodes CDR1 MNHEY and CDR2 SMNVEV (reference sequence). This CDR3 has 18 residues. V was shortened by 4 bases and J by 5 bases, with 27 bases between the two germline ends. The CDR3 loop is CASSSDRSPGLGLNEQYF. DNA of the CDR3: TGTGCCAGCAGTTCAGACAGGTCCCCCGGACTAGGGTTGAACGAGCAGTACTTC.

This clonotype was detected a few times. The V gene is TRBV19, the J gene TRBJ2-1; the D is unclear. V lost 6 bases and J lost 4, with 13 bases in between. The CDR3 has 14 residues. Germline loops: CDR1 LNHDA, CDR2 SQIVND (reference sequence). The CDR3 coding sequence is TGTGCCAGTAGAGTGGTAGGAGTTTACAATGAGCAGTTCTTC. It specifies CASRVVGVYNEQFF.

The V call is TRBV12-5, the J call TRBJ2-1, with D hard to call. Between the trimmed V and J ends, which lost 0 bases and 2 bases, there was a span of 11 bases. Looked up from germline, CDR1 is LGHNT and CDR2 is FRNRAP. The CDR3 runs 16 residues. The CDR3 reads CASGLVQTYTYNEQFF. CDR3 sequence (DNA): TGTGCTAGTGGTTTGGTACAAACCTACACCTACAATGAGCAGTTCTTC.

This clonotype was seen a few times. The DNA for the CDR3 is TGTGCCAGCAGCATACACCATCGCGTGGGAGGATTGAGCAATCAGCCCCAGCATTTT. This gives the protein CASSIHHRVGGLSNQPQHF. The chain carries TRBV28 and TRBJ1-5; D remains unclear. This CDR3 contains 19 residues. Germline lookup yields CDR1 MDHEN and CDR2 SYDVKM. V lost 6 bases to trimming and J lost 1 base, with 25 bases between them.

This clonotype was found many times. V is TRBV7-3 and J is TRBJ2-3, with 7 bases aligning to TRBD1. This CDR3 has 16 amino acids. Germline CDR1 and CDR2: SGHTA and FQGTGA. The junction had 12 bases not matched to a gene; V was cut back by 5 bases and J by 4 bases. The CDR3 loop is CASSLKERQGADTQYF. The CDR3 region has the DNA TGTGCCAGCAGCCTCAAAGAGAGACAGGGCGCAGATACGCAGTATTTT.

This clonotype was picked up many times. The V and J genes are TRBV20-1 and TRBJ1-5; the D is unclear. This CDR3 contains 14 residues. Germline lookup yields CDR1 DFQATT and CDR2 SNEGSKA (reference sequence). Trimming stripped 5 bases from V and 4 bases from J, with 15 bases between. CDR3 nucleotides: TGCAGTGCTGTTCCGATGAAACTGAATCAGCCCCAGCATTTT. Translation: CSAVPMKLNQPQHF.

This clonotype was counted at least ten times. The CDR3 here is CASSQGLGLAFYEQYF. The CDR3 nucleotides read TGTGCCAGCAGCCAAGGGCTGGGACTAGCTTTCTACGAGCAGTACTTC. J is TRBJ2-7 and V is TRBV14, with 9 bases fitting TRBD2. Per the germline V gene, CDR1 is SGHDN and CDR2 is FVKESK. With 1 base clipped from V and 3 bases from J, the junction kept 7 bases outside the gene matches. This CDR3 has 16 residues.

This clonotype showed up many times. J is TRBJ2-7 and V is TRBV7-2, with D possibly being TRBD1 or TRBD2 (5 bases each). The V gene lost 5 bases and the J gene lost 3 bases, with 14 bases spanning the gap. The length of the CDR3 is 14 residues. Germline V CDR1 and CDR2: SGHTA, FQGNSA. As DNA, the CDR3 is TGTGCCAGCAGCCCATGGGACGGAAACTACGAGCAGTACTTC. Translating gives CASSPWDGNYEQYF. Together with reference TRBV7-2 and TRBJ2-7, the CDR3 gives the full variable domain: GAGVSQSPSNKVTEKGKDVELRCDPISGHTALYWYRQSLGQGLEFLIYFQGNSAPDKSGLPSDRFSAERTGGSVSTLTIQRTQQEDSAVYLCASSPWDGNYEQYFGPGTRLTVT.

The CDR3 region is CASSQEIARQGSYEQYF. In DNA, the CDR3 is TGTGCCAGCAGCCAAGAAATTGCGCGACAGGGAAGCTACGAGCAGTACTTC. V usage is TRBV3-2 and J usage is TRBJ2-7; the table's D call, TRBD1, was not checked against the DNA. TRBV3-2 is labeled a pseudogene. The CDR3 runs to 17 residues.

This clonotype was counted a few times. The J gene is TRBJ1-4, the V gene TRBV6-2 or TRBV6-3, with TRBD1 matching 11 bases. This CDR3 comprises 14 residues. With 6 bases clipped from V and 10 bases from J, the junction kept 7 bases outside the gene matches. Germline V gene lookup returns CDR1 MNHEY and CDR2 SVGEGT. The DNA of the CDR3 is TGTGCCAGCAGCCCCGGGACAGGGGGGACAAAACTGTTTTTT. Translating it yields CASSPGTGGTKLFF.

The sample holds many counts of this clonotype. The rearrangement uses TRBV5-1 and TRBJ2-2; 9 nucleotides line up with TRBD1. The germline CDR1 and CDR2 sequences are SGHRS and YFSETQ. The CDR3 is 14 amino acids. V was clipped by 4 bases and J by 7 bases; unmatched bases: 5. The CDR3 protein is CASSAGQGLGELFF. The CDR3 DNA reads TGCGCCAGCAGCGCCGGACAGGGGCTCGGGGAGCTGTTTTTT.

Ten or more counts support this clonotype. The chain has TRBV7-2 and TRBJ1-1, with D possibly TRBD1 on 6 matching bases. CDR1 is SGHTA, CDR2 FQGNSA, per germline. The CDR3 extends over 14 amino acids. The V gene lost 3 bases and the J gene lost 5 bases, with 13 bases spanning the gap. In DNA, the CDR3 is TGTGCCAGCAGCTTTCAGGGGACTTGGACTGAAGCTTTCTTT. This sequence encodes CASSFQGTWTEAFF.

The sample holds many counts of this clonotype. The chain links TRBV24-1 to TRBJ2-1; TRBD2 aligns across 7 bases. Germline CDR1 reads KGHDR; CDR2 reads SFDVKD. V gave up 4 bases and J gave up 4 bases; unmatched junction bases: 6. The CDR3 loop spans 15 amino acids. CDR3: CATSEPGGGYNEQFF. CDR3 DNA: TGTGCCACCAGTGAGCCCGGGGGAGGGTACAATGAGCAGTTCTTC.

This clonotype was detected many times. The chain carries TRBV27 and TRBJ2-1; D is unresolved. V was pared by 1 base and J by 6 bases, with 7 bases between. Germline V gene lookup returns CDR1 MNHEY and CDR2 SMNVEV (reference sequence). The CDR3 runs to 13 residues. The CDR3 nucleotides are TGTGCCAGCAGTTTATTCGCATCCAATGAGCAGTTCTTC. Its translation is CASSLFASNEQFF.

The chain couples TRBV5-8 to TRBJ2-1, with 8 positions matching TRBD2. This CDR3 is built from 15 residues. Germline CDR1 is SGHTS and CDR2 is YDEGEE. V lost 3 bases, J lost 2 bases, and 4 bases stayed unmatched. The CDR3: CASSSSGLTYNEQFF. The CDR3 DNA sequence: TGTGCCAGCAGCTCTAGCGGGCTAACCTACAATGAGCAGTTCTTC. Filled out from reference TRBV5-8 and TRBJ2-1, the complete variable domain reads EAGVTQSPTHLIKTRGQQATLRCSPISGHTSVYWYQQALGLGLQFLLWYDEGEERNRGNFPPRFSGRQFPNYSSELNVNALELEDSALYLCASSSSGLTYNEQFFGPGTRLTVL.

This sequence joins TRBV5-4 and TRBJ2-4, with D possibly matching TRBD1 (6 bases). V shed 2 bases and J shed 1 base, with 13 bases lying between them. The CDR3 covers 16 residues. The germline V gene encodes CDR1 SGHNT and CDR2 YYREEE (reference sequence). CDR3: CASSFMTGEAKNIQYF. The CDR3 DNA sequence: TGTGCCAGCAGCTTCATGACAGGAGAGGCCAAAAACATTCAGTACTTC.

This clonotype was detected only a few times. This chain joins TRBV27 and TRBJ1-2; D unresolved. Germline V gives CDR1 MNHEY, CDR2 SMNVEV (reference sequence). CDR3 size: 14 residues. Trimming pared 6 bases from V and 0 bases from J, leaving 11 bases between. The CDR3 reads CASSKGVPNYGYTF. The DNA of the CDR3 is TGTGCCAGCAGCAAGGGAGTTCCTAACTATGGCTACACCTTC.

The rearrangement links TRBV29-1 to TRBJ1-1; 7 nucleotides agree with TRBD1. In germline, CDR1 is SQVTM, CDR2 ANQGSEA. The V and J ends lost 5 bases and 6 bases, in that order; junction bases with no gene match: 9. The length of the CDR3 is 13 residues. CDR3 sequence: CSVLTGASAEAFF. The CDR3 coding sequence is TGCAGCGTTCTAACAGGGGCTAGCGCTGAAGCTTTCTTT.

Many counts were recorded for this clonotype. The genes are TRBV30 and TRBJ2-7, with 7 bases fitting TRBD1. The V gene end was trimmed by 4 bases and the J gene end by 2 bases; junction bases not matched to a gene: 5. The CDR3 contains 13 residues. Germline V gene lookup returns CDR1 GTSNPN and CDR2 SVGIG (reference sequence). The CDR3 nucleotides are TGTGCCTGGACCGGGACAGAGGCCTACGAGCAGTACTTC. Residues: CAWTGTEAYEQYF.